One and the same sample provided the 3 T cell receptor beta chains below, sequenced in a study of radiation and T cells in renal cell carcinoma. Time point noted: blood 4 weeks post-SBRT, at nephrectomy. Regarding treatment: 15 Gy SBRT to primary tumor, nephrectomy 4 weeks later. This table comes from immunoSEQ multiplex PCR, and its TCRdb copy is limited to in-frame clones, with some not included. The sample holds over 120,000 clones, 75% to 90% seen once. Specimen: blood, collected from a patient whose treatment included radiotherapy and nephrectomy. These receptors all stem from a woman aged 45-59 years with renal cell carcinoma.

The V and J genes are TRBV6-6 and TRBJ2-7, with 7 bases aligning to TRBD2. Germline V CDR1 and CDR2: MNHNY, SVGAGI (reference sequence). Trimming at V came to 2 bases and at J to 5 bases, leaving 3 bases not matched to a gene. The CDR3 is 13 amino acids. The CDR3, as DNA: TGTGCCAGCAGTTACGGCCTAGCGGACGAGCAGTACTTC. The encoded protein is CASSYGLADEQYF.

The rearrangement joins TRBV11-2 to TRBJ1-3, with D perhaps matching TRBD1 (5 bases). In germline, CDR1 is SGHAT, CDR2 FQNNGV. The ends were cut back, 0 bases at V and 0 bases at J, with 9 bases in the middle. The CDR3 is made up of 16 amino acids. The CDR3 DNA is TGTGCCAGCAGCTTAGATATTGGGGGCTCTGGAAACACCATATATTTT. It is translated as CASSLDIGGSGNTIYF.

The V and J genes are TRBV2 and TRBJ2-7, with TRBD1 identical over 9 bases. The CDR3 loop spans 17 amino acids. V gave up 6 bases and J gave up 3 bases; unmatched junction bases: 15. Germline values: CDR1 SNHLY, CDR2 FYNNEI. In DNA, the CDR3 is TGTGCCAGCAGCCTGGGGAGTGCGGGACAGGGAGTCTACGAGCAGTACTTC. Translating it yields CASSLGSAGQGVYEQYF.